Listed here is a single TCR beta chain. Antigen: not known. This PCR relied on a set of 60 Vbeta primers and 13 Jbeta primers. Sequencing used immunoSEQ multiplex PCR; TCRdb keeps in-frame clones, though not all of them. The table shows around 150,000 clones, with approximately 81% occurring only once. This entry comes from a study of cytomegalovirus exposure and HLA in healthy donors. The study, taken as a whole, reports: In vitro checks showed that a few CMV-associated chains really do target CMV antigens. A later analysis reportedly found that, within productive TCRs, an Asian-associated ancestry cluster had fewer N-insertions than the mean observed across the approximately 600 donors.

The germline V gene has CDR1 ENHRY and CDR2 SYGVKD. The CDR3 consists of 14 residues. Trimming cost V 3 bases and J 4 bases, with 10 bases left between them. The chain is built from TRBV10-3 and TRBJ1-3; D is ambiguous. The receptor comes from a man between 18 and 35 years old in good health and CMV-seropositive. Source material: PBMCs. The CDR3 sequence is CAISDPGRGNTIYF. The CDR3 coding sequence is TGTGCCATCAGTGATCCGGGGAGAGGAAACACCATATATTTT.